The 27 T cell receptor beta chains presented below share a single source sample, sequenced in a study of T cells expressing NK-cell markers. TCRdb reprocessed the 5' RACE reads and stores each CDR3 protein as one record, lacking DNA. This sample lists a few hundred thousand distinct CDR3 sequences; its ten largest clones have 5.2%. Input material: blood T cells: a sorted CD56 or NKG2C T cell subset, CD4+ or CD8+ T cells, or bulk PBMC T cells (not recorded which). All receptors come from a man aged 18-75 years in good health.

CDR3: CASSFGTRGTNEQFF. The chain is built from TRBV7-2 and TRBJ2-1; TCRdb outputs TRBD2, but without DNA this stays unchecked. This CDR3 spans 15 amino acids. CDR1 SGHTA and CDR2 FQGNSA come from the germline V gene. Looking up the rest from reference TRBV7-2 and TRBJ2-1 gives the full variable domain: GAGVSQSPSNKVTEKGKDVELRCDPISGHTALYWYRQSLGQGLEFLIYFQGNSAPDKSGLPSDRFSAERTGGSVSTLTIQRTQQEDSAVYLCASSFGTRGTNEQFFGPGTRLTVL.

The chain combines TRBV20-1 with TRBJ2-7; checking the TCRdb D call of TRBD2 is not possible without DNA. Germline CDR1 and CDR2: DFQATT and SNEGSKA (reference sequence). The CDR3 length is 15 residues. CDR3: CSALLAGGRSYEQYF.

The V gene is TRBV4-2, the J gene TRBJ2-3; there is no DNA to check the TCRdb D call of TRBD1. The length of the CDR3 is 13 residues. Germline-derived CDR1 and CDR2 are LGHNA and YNFKEQ. The CDR3 spells CASSLQGWDTQYF.

This chain joins TRBV7-3 and TRBJ2-2. CDR3 length equals 14 residues. Germline V gene data show CDR1 as SGHTA and CDR2 as FQGTGA. CDR3 sequence reads: CASSVKTNTGELFF.

J is TRBJ2-7 and V is TRBV4-1. There are 15 residues in the CDR3. Germline CDR1 and CDR2: MGHRA and YSYEKL. The CDR3 here is CASSQHDTPNYEQYF.

V is TRBV18 and J is TRBJ2-5. Germline-derived CDR1 and CDR2 are KGHSH and LQKENI. This CDR3 has 15 residues. CDR3 protein: CASSPPTDFQETQYF.

The chain combines TRBV7-2 with TRBJ2-5; with no DNA, the TCRdb D assignment of TRBD2 cannot be verified. The germline gives CDR1 SGHTA, CDR2 FQGNSA. The CDR3 is made up of 17 amino acids. This CDR3 is CASSLGLAGGIVETQYF.

V and J are TRBV7-2 and TRBJ1-1. Germline CDR1 SGHTA, CDR2 FQGNSA. CDR3 size: 14 residues. This CDR3 reads CASSLTVLNTEAFF.

V is TRBV6-1 and J is TRBJ1-1; the TRBD1 assignment by TCRdb is unverifiable without DNA. The germline gives CDR1 MNHNS, CDR2 SASEGT. This CDR3 comprises 13 residues. The CDR3 loop reads CASIRGPQGEAFF.

The J gene is TRBJ1-2, the V gene TRBV14; checking the TCRdb D call of TRBD1 is not possible without DNA. This CDR3 region has 16 residues. Germline CDR1 and CDR2: SGHDN and FVKESK. CDR3 sequence reads: CASSQGKWGASYGYTF.

The chain couples TRBV15 to TRBJ1-1; TCRdb's D call of TRBD1 is untestable without DNA. The CDR3 sequence is 17 residues long. In germline, CDR1 is LNHNV, CDR2 YYDKDF (reference sequence). The CDR3 region is CATSRRRPLELNTEAFF.

The chain has TRBV7-2 and TRBJ1-4. There are 13 residues in the CDR3. From germline, CDR1 is SGHTA and CDR2 FQGNSA. This CDR3 reads CASSLGIRQKLFF.

The rearrangement joins TRBV18 to TRBJ1-6. CDR1 and CDR2 (germline): KGHSH, LQKENI. The CDR3 has 13 amino acids. The CDR3: CASSRAHNSPLHF.

The V gene is TRBV5-6, the J gene TRBJ1-6. Germline CDR1 reads SGHDT; CDR2 reads YYEEEE. The CDR3 runs to 13 residues. CDR3 protein: CASSSYSSSPLHF.

The chain joins TRBV6-2 or TRBV6-3 to TRBJ2-1; TCRdb selects TRBD2, and the lack of DNA leaves this call unchecked. The CDR3 loop spans 19 amino acids. Germline CDR1 MNHEY, CDR2 SVGEGT. The CDR3 region is CASSYMFETSGGRRNEQFF.

The chain carries TRBV6-2 or TRBV6-3 and TRBJ2-4; TCRdb gives TRBD1 as the D gene, but with no DNA this cannot be confirmed. This CDR3 is 13 amino acids long. Germline lookup yields CDR1 MNHEY and CDR2 SVGEGT. CDR3 loop: CASSPPAKNIQYF.

The rearrangement links TRBV6-1 to TRBJ2-7; TCRdb indicates TRBD1, and absent DNA this call remains unverified. The CDR3 extends over 13 amino acids. Germline V gene sequence: CDR1 MNHNS, CDR2 SASEGT. The CDR3 here is CAARQGGGYEQYF.

The CDR3 loop is CASSLNQMETQYF. The chain has TRBV7-3 and TRBJ2-5. Germline V gene lookup returns CDR1 SGHTA and CDR2 FQGTGA. The CDR3 runs to 13 residues.

The V call is TRBV25-1, the J call TRBJ2-7. The CDR3 is 13 residues long. CDR1 MGHDK and CDR2 SYGVNS come from the germline V gene. CDR3 region: CASSDGAWYEQYF.

The genes are TRBV9 and TRBJ2-1. The CDR3 loop spans 16 amino acids. In germline, CDR1 is SGDLS, CDR2 YYNGEE. The CDR3 loop reads CASSVGYVGPNNEQFF.

The chain uses TRBV27 and TRBJ1-4. Germline CDR1 reads MNHEY; CDR2 reads SMNVEV (reference sequence). The CDR3 is 13 amino acids. CDR3 amino acids: CASSLLRSEKLFF.

The chain uses TRBV12-3 or TRBV12-4 and TRBJ2-1; TCRdb's D gene call, TRBD1, goes unchecked for lack of DNA. CDR3 size: 13 residues. The CDR3: CASSRQGSNEQFF.

V and J are TRBV11-2 and TRBJ2-1; without DNA, the TCRdb call of TRBD2 cannot be checked. The V gene's germline CDR1 is SGHAT and CDR2 FQNNGV. CDR3 length equals 17 residues. The CDR3 sequence is CASSLDPLRGGRNEQFF.

The rearrangement links TRBV12-3 or TRBV12-4 to TRBJ2-3; TCRdb's D call of TRBD1 is untestable without DNA. There are 20 residues in the CDR3. The CDR3 protein is CASSLDPGQGAKKSTDTQYF.

The CDR3 spells CASSGGVTYNEQFF. The chain carries TRBV7-2 and TRBJ2-1. Germline CDR1 SGHTA, CDR2 FQGNSA. The CDR3 has 14 residues.

This rearrangement joins TRBV29-1 to TRBJ2-5; TCRdb's D call of TRBD1 is untestable without DNA. CDR1 SQVTM and CDR2 ANQGSEA come from the germline V gene. The CDR3 consists of 12 residues. The CDR3 sequence: CSVEDGWDAQYF.

V usage is TRBV7-9 and J usage is TRBJ2-7; TCRdb's D gene call, TRBD1, goes unchecked for lack of DNA. CDR1 is SEHNR, CDR2 FQNEAQ, per germline (reference sequence). CDR3 length: 16 amino acids. CDR3 loop: CASSDRGTTGVHEQYF. Together with reference TRBV7-9 and TRBJ2-7, the CDR3 gives the full variable domain: DTGVSQNPRHKITKRGQNVTFRCDPISEHNRLYWYRQTLGQGPEFLTYFQNEAQLEKSRLLSDRFSAERPKGSFSTLEIQRTEQGDSAMYLCASSDRGTTGVHEQYFGPGTRLTVT.